These T cell receptor beta chains were read from a single sample in a study of radiotherapy plus CTLA-4 blockade in lung cancer. Assay: immunoSEQ multiplex PCR; the TCRdb copy retains only in-frame clones and omits some. The data contain fewer than 140,000 clones, roughly 84% of them singletons. The input for sequencing was peripheral blood, taken from a patient treated with radiotherapy plus ipilimumab. The receptors were sampled from a human donor with non-small cell lung cancer that progressed on radiotherapy plus ipilimumab. Some clones in this sample may be carry-over from other donors' samples. The CDR3 runs from the conserved cysteine through the conserved F or W. D genes are given only for firm matches. Only part of the rows carry a size: once, few, many, or a class if the clone is expanded.

abundance	d_gene	v_gene	j_gene	CDR3aa	CDR3nt
-	TRBD1	TRBV7-2	TRBJ2-5	CASSLNRGETQYF	TGTGCCAGCAGCTTAAACAGGGGAGAGACCCAGTACTTC
-	-	TRBV6-5	TRBJ2-3	CASSRGNSGDTQYF	TGTGCCAGCAGCCGCGGGAACAGCGGGGATACGCAGTATTTT
-	-	TRBV15	TRBJ1-4	CATSREGQKNEKLFF	TGTGCCACCAGCAGAGAGGGGCAGAAAAATGAAAAACTGTTTTTT
-	-	TRBV27	TRBJ1-1	CASSLLGRLNTEAFF	TGTGCCAGCAGTTTACTAGGACGGCTGAACACTGAAGCTTTCTTT
few	-	TRBV7-3	TRBJ1-3	CASSLRQGGNTIYF	TGTGCCAGCAGCTTACGTCAGGGTGGAAACACCATATATTTT
many	-	TRBV6-5	TRBJ1-1	CASSKRGMNTEAFF	TGTGCCAGCAGTAAAAGGGGTATGAACACTGAAGCTTTCTTT
-	-	TRBV4-1	TRBJ2-5	CASSQGSRKGETQYF	TGCGCCAGCAGCCAAGGTTCACGCAAAGGCGAGACCCAGTACTTC
-	TRBD1	TRBV27	TRBJ2-7	CASSSDRGHEQYF	TGTGCCAGCAGCTCAGACAGGGGCCACGAGCAGTACTTC
-	TRBD1	TRBV5-4	TRBJ1-6	CASSANRGRNSPLHF	TGTGCCAGCAGCGCGAACAGGGGGCGGAATTCACCCCTCCACTTT
-	-	TRBV10-3	TRBJ2-3	CATHPTTQVPGPDTQYF	TGTGCCACGCACCCAACTACACAGGTCCCGGGTCCTGATACGCAGTATTTT
-	-	TRBV7-9	TRBJ2-7	CASSTRTSTYEQYF	TGTGCCAGCAGCACACGGACTTCTACCTACGAGCAGTACTTC
-	-	TRBV6-5	TRBJ2-7	CASSDIEATYEQYF	TGTGCCAGCTCCGATATAGAGGCCACCTACGAGCAGTACTTC
-	TRBD2	TRBV9	TRBJ2-1	CASSREGGPYNEQFF	TGTGCCAGCAGCCGGGAGGGGGGGCCCTACAATGAGCAGTTCTTC
-	-	TRBV6-1	TRBJ1-3	CASGQGNTIYF	TGTGCCAGCGGGCAGGGAAACACCATATATTTT
-	-	TRBV5-4	TRBJ1-4	CASSLGGRSPNEKLFF	TGTGCCAGCAGCCTGGGGGGACGGTCCCCTAATGAAAAACTGTTTTTT
-	-	TRBV15	TRBJ1-5	CATSREGNSNQPQHF	TGTGCCACCAGCAGAGAGGGGAATAGCAATCAGCCCCAGCATTTT
few	-	TRBV19	TRBJ1-3	CASSINRRQQGNTIYF	TGTGCCAGTAGTATAAATCGTCGACAGCAAGGAAACACCATATATTTT
-	-	TRBV27	TRBJ2-3	CASSLRFYRKSTDTQYF	TGTGCCAGCAGTTTACGCTTTTACCGGAAAAGCACAGATACGCAGTATTTT
-	-	TRBV15	TRBJ2-2	CATSRDKPGGGTGELFF	TGTGCCACCAGCAGAGATAAACCAGGGGGAGGCACCGGGGAGCTGTTTTTT
few	-	TRBV5-1	TRBJ2-5	CASSLAVQETQYF	TGCGCCAGCAGCTTGGCGGTCCAAGAGACCCAGTACTTC
-	-	TRBV5-1	TRBJ1-1	CASSLIGASTEAFF	TGCGCCAGCAGCTTGATCGGGGCGAGCACTGAAGCTTTCTTT
-	-	TRBV20-1	TRBJ1-2	CSAGGFYGYTF	TGCAGTGCTGGGGGCTTCTATGGCTACACCTTC
-	-	TRBV9	TRBJ2-2	CASRGGLANTGELFF	TGTGCCAGCAGGGGGGGCCTCGCGAACACCGGGGAGCTGTTTTTT
-	-	TRBV29-1	TRBJ2-5	CSVDRGDQETQYF	TGCAGCGTTGATAGGGGGGACCAAGAGACCCAGTACTTC
-	-	TRBV6-5	TRBJ2-5	CASSAPGGETQYF	TGTGCCAGCAGTGCCCCAGGGGGGGAGACCCAGTACTTC
-	-	TRBV6-1	TRBJ1-5	CASSERGVGNQPQHF	TGTGCCAGCAGTGAAAGGGGGGTGGGCAATCAGCCCCAGCATTTT
-	-	TRBV19	TRBJ2-2	CASSIDPGATGELFF	TGTGCCAGTAGTATAGATCCGGGGGCCACCGGGGAGCTGTTTTTT
-	-	TRBV2	TRBJ1-6	CASSVLRGNSPLHF	TGTGCCAGCAGCGTCCTCAGGGGTAATTCACCCCTCCACTTT
-	TRBD1	TRBV18	TRBJ2-7	CASSPLTGHEQYF	TGTGCCAGCTCGCCCCTGACAGGGCACGAGCAGTACTTC